One TCR beta chain is described in this entry. This sample was taken from a study of shared T cell receptors in the human thymus. Data came from immunoSEQ multiplex PCR; TCRdb stores just in-frame clones and leaves some out. Altogether about 710,000 clones are present, about 87% being singletons, with the ten largest covering 0.009% to 0.0095%. Losses at the gene ends were 6 bases for V and 6 bases for J; bases not matched to a gene: 8. From germline, CDR1 is SGDLS and CDR2 YYNGEE. The CDR3 is 14 residues long. These data are also associated with another study on human thymus T cells. As reported in that work: Corrective cardiac surgery supplied the resected thymus tissue.

This sequence joins TRBV9 and TRBJ2-2, with TRBD2 identical over 7 bases. The clonotype was recovered from a boy in the first two years of life with a congenital heart defect. The sample comprised thymocytes. The CDR3 region is CASKRENPPGELFF. The CDR3 DNA reads TGTGCCAGCAAGCGGGAAAACCCCCCCGGGGAGCTGTTTTTT.